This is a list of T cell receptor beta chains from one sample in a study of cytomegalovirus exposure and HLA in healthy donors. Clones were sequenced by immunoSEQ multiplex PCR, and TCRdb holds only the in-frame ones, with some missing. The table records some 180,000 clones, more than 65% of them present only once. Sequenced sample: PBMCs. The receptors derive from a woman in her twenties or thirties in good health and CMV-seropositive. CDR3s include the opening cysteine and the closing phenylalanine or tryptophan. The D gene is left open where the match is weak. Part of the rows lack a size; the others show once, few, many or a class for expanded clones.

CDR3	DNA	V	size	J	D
CASSRGQRGNTGELFF	TGTGCCAGCAGCCGAGGACAGCGAGGGAACACCGGGGAGCTGTTTTTT	TRBV4-2	NA	TRBJ2-2	NA
CASSFPRGTAYEQYF	TGTGCCAGCAGTTTCCCCAGGGGGACGGCCTACGAGCAGTACTTC	TRBV28	NA	TRBJ2-7	TRBD1
CASTSLDRDRGQGYTF	TGTGCCAGCACCTCCCTGGACCGGGACAGGGGGCAGGGCTACACCTTC	TRBV27	NA	TRBJ1-2	TRBD1
CASSQDGAGGSSYNEQFF	TGCGCCAGCAGCCAAGATGGGGCGGGGGGGAGCTCCTACAATGAGCAGTTCTTC	TRBV4-3	NA	TRBJ2-1	TRBD2
CASSQSDRLQETQYF	TGCGCCAGCAGTCAATCTGACAGGCTTCAAGAGACCCAGTACTTC	TRBV23-1	NA	TRBJ2-5	NA
CASSEGLVAAETQYF	TGTGCCAGCAGTGAAGGTTTAGTAGCGGCGGAGACCCAGTACTTC	TRBV2	NA	TRBJ2-5	NA
CASSGRYTGTGTEAFF	TGTGCCAGCAGTGGGAGGTATACAGGGACAGGCACTGAAGCTTTCTTT	TRBV27	NA	TRBJ1-1	TRBD1
CAWRGQYNSPLHF	TGTGCCTGGAGAGGACAGTATAATTCACCCCTCCACTTT	TRBV30	NA	TRBJ1-6	NA
CAISESARGYTF	TGTGCCATCAGTGAGTCGGCACGTGGCTACACCTTC	TRBV10-3	NA	TRBJ1-2	NA
CATTGTFSYNEQFF	TGTGCCACCACCGGGACTTTCTCCTACAATGAGCAGTTCTTC	TRBV25-1	once	TRBJ2-1	NA
CATSRDKGRAFF	TGTGCCACCAGCAGAGATAAGGGGAGGGCTTTCTTT	TRBV15	NA	TRBJ1-1	NA
CASSGQGTSTDTQYF	TGTGCCAGCAGTGGTCAGGGGACGAGCACAGATACGCAGTATTTT	TRBV6-4	NA	TRBJ2-3	NA
CSVEEEGTPYNEQFF	TGCAGCGTTGAAGAGGAGGGAACCCCCTACAATGAGCAGTTCTTC	TRBV29-1	NA	TRBJ2-1	NA
CASSLGGPNTDTQYF	TGTGCCAGCAGCTTAGGGGGGCCTAACACAGATACGCAGTATTTT	TRBV11-3	NA	TRBJ2-3	NA
CASSEWGQGLNSYEQYF	TGTGCCAGCAGTGAATGGGGACAGGGACTGAACTCCTACGAGCAGTACTTC	TRBV2	NA	TRBJ2-7	TRBD1
CASSPNGDPRTGVDEQYF	TGTGCCAGCAGCCCAAACGGTGATCCCCGGACAGGGGTGGACGAGCAGTACTTC	TRBV6-8	NA	TRBJ2-7	TRBD1
CASSSPGTTLQQYF	TGTGCCAGCAGTTCTCCCGGGACAACCTTACAGCAGTACTTC	TRBV28	NA	TRBJ2-5	NA
CASSLAGGKGETQYF	TGTGCCAGCAGCTTAGCGGGGGGGAAGGGAGAGACCCAGTACTTC	TRBV7-2	NA	TRBJ2-5	TRBD2
CASRGRSPLHF	TGTGCCAGTAGGGGGAGATCACCCCTCCACTTT	TRBV19	few	TRBJ1-6	NA
CASSSGGGSDEKLFF	TGTGCCAGCAGCTCAGGGGGAGGTAGTGATGAAAAACTGTTTTTT	TRBV9	few	TRBJ1-4	TRBD1
CASSVDPGSIRGDGNTIYF	TGTGCCAGCAGCGTAGACCCGGGTAGCATAAGGGGTGATGGAAACACCATATATTTT	TRBV9	NA	TRBJ1-3	NA
CASSPLQGAGDTQYF	TGTGCCAGCAGCCCGCTACAGGGGGCTGGAGATACGCAGTATTTT	TRBV5-6	NA	TRBJ2-3	TRBD1
CASSQDLDRGNSPLHF	TGTGCCAGCAGCCAAGATCTCGACAGGGGGAATTCACCCCTCCACTTT	TRBV4-2	NA	TRBJ1-6	TRBD1